A selection of T cell receptor beta chains follows, all from one sample in a study of T-cell reconstitution after alpha-beta-depleted transplantation in children. TCRdb used MiXCR to reprocess the PCR reads, holding one entry per CDR3 protein. The repertoire holds 300,000 or so distinct CDR3 sequences, with around 25% as singletons. The sequencing used PBMCs, mostly from graft donor cells, collected 180 days after TCRalphabeta/CD19-depleted stem cell transplant. These receptors came from a male patient aged 5 to 17 who had a stem cell transplant for acute lymphoblastic leukemia, so the T cells may come from the graft donor. The CDR3 runs from the conserved cysteine through the conserved F or W. Each record gives: D gene, J gene, V gene, clone size, CDR3 protein, CDR3 DNA. A D gene is named only where the DNA matches it firmly. Clone size is given for some rows only: seen once, a few or many times, or a class if the clone is expanded.

D: .
J: TRBJ1-3
V: TRBV12-3/TRBV12-4
size: few
CDR3: CASSREGYGNTIYF
DNA: TGTGCCAGCAGTCGTGAAGGGTACGGAAACACCATATATTTT

D: .
J: TRBJ2-7
V: TRBV9
size: few
CDR3: CASSVAGSPSYEQYF
DNA: TGTGCCAGCAGCGTAGCCGGGTCCCCATCCTACGAGCAGTACTTC

D: TRBD1
J: TRBJ2-7
V: TRBV10-3
size: few
CDR3: CAISEMTGGEQYF
DNA: TGTGCCATCAGTGAGATGACAGGGGGCGAGCAGTACTTC

D: .
J: TRBJ1-1
V: TRBV3-1
size: .
CDR3: CASSQERVTEAFF
DNA: TGTGCCAGCAGCCAAGAGAGAGTAACTGAAGCTTTCTTT

D: .
J: TRBJ2-1
V: TRBV5-8
size: .
CDR3: CASSLEHYNEQFF
DNA: TGTGCCAGCAGCTTAGAGCACTACAATGAGCAGTTCTTC

D: .
J: TRBJ2-7
V: TRBV5-6
size: few
CDR3: CASSGAFSEQYF
DNA: TGTGCCAGCAGCGGCGCCTTTTCCGAGCAGTACTTC

D: .
J: TRBJ2-7
V: TRBV12-3/TRBV12-4
size: .
CDR3: CASSSSTGYEQYF
DNA: TGTGCCAGCAGTTCCTCAACCGGCTACGAGCAGTACTTC

D: .
J: TRBJ2-1
V: TRBV3-1
size: few
CDR3: CASSPSTRNYNEQFF
DNA: TGTGCCAGCAGCCCCTCGACCCGGAACTACAATGAGCAGTTCTTC

D: .
J: TRBJ2-7
V: TRBV7-3
size: few
CDR3: CASSSLNPGLVNEQYF
DNA: TGTGCCAGCAGCTCCCTCAACCCGGGCCTAGTAAACGAGCAGTACTTC

D: TRBD1
J: TRBJ1-1
V: TRBV6-5
size: many
CDR3: CASSYRAGGRNTEAFF
DNA: TGTGCCAGCAGTTACAGGGCAGGGGGAAGGAACACTGAAGCTTTCTTT

D: .
J: TRBJ2-5
V: TRBV12-3/TRBV12-4
size: few
CDR3: CASSLRGAVGETQYF
DNA: TGTGCCAGCAGTTTACGGGGGGCTGTAGGGGAGACCCAGTACTTC

D: .
J: TRBJ2-7
V: TRBV20-1
size: few
CDR3: CSARDLGQPGSSYEQYF
DNA: TGCAGTGCTAGAGATCTCGGTCAGCCAGGGAGCTCCTACGAGCAGTACTTC

D: .
J: TRBJ1-2
V: TRBV25-1
size: .
CDR3: CASSEYDWVGSDGYTF
DNA: TGTGCCAGCAGTGAATATGATTGGGTGGGAAGTGATGGCTACACCTTC

D: .
J: TRBJ1-2
V: TRBV3-1
size: .
CDR3: CASSQDRRPYGYTF
DNA: TGTGCCAGCAGCCAAGATCGCAGGCCCTATGGCTACACCTTC

D: TRBD2
J: TRBJ2-2
V: TRBV4-1
size: .
CDR3: CASSQAGAGGGGELFF
DNA: TGCGCCAGCAGCCAAGCGGGAGCGGGAGGCGGCGGGGAGCTGTTTTTT

D: TRBD1
J: TRBJ1-5
V: TRBV5-1
size: few
CDR3: CASSFAPVGQDQPQHF
DNA: TGCGCCAGCAGCTTTGCCCCCGTTGGACAGGATCAGCCCCAGCATTTT

D: .
J: TRBJ2-2
V: TRBV4-1
size: few
CDR3: CASSQGRWNTGELFF
DNA: TGCGCCAGCAGCCAAGGCAGGTGGAACACCGGGGAGCTGTTTTTT

D: .
J: TRBJ1-2
V: TRBV12-3/TRBV12-4
size: .
CDR3: CASLGYGYTF
DNA: TGTGCCAGCCTTGGCTATGGCTACACCTTC

D: .
J: TRBJ2-7
V: TRBV18
size: .
CDR3: CASSSSAVLYEQYF
DNA: TGTGCCAGCTCCTCCTCGGCAGTCCTCTACGAGCAGTACTTC

D: TRBD2
J: TRBJ2-1
V: TRBV20-1
size: few
CDR3: CSAREGLAGGNEQFF
DNA: TGCAGTGCTAGAGAAGGACTAGCGGGAGGCAATGAGCAGTTCTTC

D: .
J: TRBJ2-7
V: TRBV20-1
size: once
CDR3: CSARQGLSYEQYF
DNA: TGCAGTGCTAGACAGGGCCTCTCCTACGAGCAGTACTTC

D: .
J: TRBJ1-2
V: TRBV15
size: few
CDR3: CATSRDRPYGYTF
DNA: TGTGCCACCAGCAGAGATCGTCCCTATGGCTACACCTTC

D: .
J: TRBJ2-3
V: TRBV9
size: .
CDR3: CASSVGGDTQYF
DNA: TGTGCCAGCAGCGTAGGGGGGGATACGCAGTATTTT

D: .
J: TRBJ2-3
V: TRBV6-5
size: .
CDR3: CASSRGEDTQYF
DNA: TGTGCCAGCAGTCGAGGGGAAGATACGCAGTATTTT

D: .
J: TRBJ1-2
V: TRBV6-5
size: few
CDR3: CASSWPNPPYGYTF
DNA: TGTGCCAGCAGTTGGCCCAACCCTCCATATGGCTACACCTTC

D: .
J: TRBJ1-5
V: TRBV5-1
size: .
CDR3: CASSLEGASNQPQHF
DNA: TGCGCCAGCAGCTTGGAAGGGGCTAGCAATCAGCCCCAGCATTTT

D: TRBD2
J: TRBJ2-3
V: TRBV7-3
size: .
CDR3: CASSLTAGPSGIPQYF
DNA: TGTGCCAGCAGCTTAACGGCGGGGCCAAGCGGGATTCCGCAGTATTTT

D: TRBD1
J: TRBJ1-1
V: TRBV4-1
size: .
CDR3: CASSQFIGQVLEAFF
DNA: TGCGCCAGCAGCCAGTTTATAGGACAGGTTCTTGAAGCTTTCTTT

D: .
J: TRBJ2-1
V: TRBV9
size: .
CDR3: CASSGRQAPGDEQFF
DNA: TGTGCCAGCAGCGGCCGACAGGCCCCCGGTGATGAGCAGTTCTTC

D: .
J: TRBJ1-6
V: TRBV7-4
size: .
CDR3: CASSSATVGRSSYNSPLHF
DNA: TGTGCCAGCAGCTCCGCCACGGTGGGCCGCAGCTCCTATAATTCACCCCTCCACTTT

D: TRBD1
J: TRBJ2-1
V: TRBV14
size: few
CDR3: CASSHFRDREYNEQFF
DNA: TGTGCCAGCAGCCACTTCCGGGACAGGGAATACAATGAGCAGTTCTTC

D: .
J: TRBJ2-1
V: TRBV2
size: .
CDR3: CASSASRALYNEQFF
DNA: TGTGCCAGCAGTGCTTCTCGTGCCCTTTACAATGAGCAGTTCTTC

D: .
J: TRBJ1-3
V: TRBV2
size: .
CDR3: CASSAASGTGNTIYF
DNA: TGTGCCAGCAGTGCTGCCTCCGGCACTGGAAACACCATATATTTT

D: TRBD1
J: TRBJ2-2
V: TRBV5-1
size: few
CDR3: CASSWSGQPNTGELFF
DNA: TGCGCCAGCAGCTGGTCGGGACAGCCGAACACCGGGGAGCTGTTTTTT

D: TRBD1
J: TRBJ1-2
V: TRBV5-1
size: few
CDR3: CASSSDRVDRGYTF
DNA: TGCGCCAGCAGCTCGGACAGGGTGGATAGGGGCTACACCTTC

D: .
J: TRBJ2-3
V: TRBV27
size: few
CDR3: CASKSLVADTQYF
DNA: TGTGCCAGCAAATCCCTAGTCGCAGATACGCAGTATTTT

D: .
J: TRBJ2-1
V: TRBV15
size: .
CDR3: CATSRDPIRSRQFF
DNA: TGTGCCACCAGCAGAGATCCCATCCGTAGCCGGCAGTTCTTC

D: .
J: TRBJ2-1
V: TRBV5-1
size: many
CDR3: CASSLVGVVQFF
DNA: TGCGCCAGCAGCTTGGTCGGGGTTGTGCAGTTCTTC

D: .
J: TRBJ2-5
V: TRBV6-1
size: once
CDR3: CASSDGWGPAFRYF
DNA: TGTGCCAGCAGTGATGGGTGGGGGCCTGCCTTTCGGTACTTC

D: .
J: TRBJ2-5
V: TRBV12-3/TRBV12-4
size: many
CDR3: CASSLYRQETQYF
DNA: TGTGCCAGCAGTTTATACCGACAAGAGACCCAGTACTTC